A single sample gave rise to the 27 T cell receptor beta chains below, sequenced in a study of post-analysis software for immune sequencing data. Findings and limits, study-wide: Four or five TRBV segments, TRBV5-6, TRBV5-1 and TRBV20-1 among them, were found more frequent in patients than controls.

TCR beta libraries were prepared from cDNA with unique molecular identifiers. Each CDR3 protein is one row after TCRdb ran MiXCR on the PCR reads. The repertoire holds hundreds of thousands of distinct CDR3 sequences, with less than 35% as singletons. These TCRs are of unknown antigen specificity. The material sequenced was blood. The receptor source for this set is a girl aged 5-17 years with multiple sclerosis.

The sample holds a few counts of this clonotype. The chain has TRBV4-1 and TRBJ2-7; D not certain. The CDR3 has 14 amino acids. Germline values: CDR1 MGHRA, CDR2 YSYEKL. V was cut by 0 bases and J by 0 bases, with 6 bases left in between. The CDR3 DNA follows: TGCGCCAGCAGCCAAGAGGGTCTCTCCTACGAGCAGTACTTC. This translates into CASSQEGLSYEQYF.

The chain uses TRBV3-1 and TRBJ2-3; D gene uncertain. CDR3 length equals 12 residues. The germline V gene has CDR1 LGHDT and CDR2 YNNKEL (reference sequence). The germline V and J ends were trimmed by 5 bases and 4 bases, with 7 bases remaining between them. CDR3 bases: TGTGCCAGCAGCTCCCACCCAGATACGCAGTATTTT. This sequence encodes CASSSHPDTQYF.

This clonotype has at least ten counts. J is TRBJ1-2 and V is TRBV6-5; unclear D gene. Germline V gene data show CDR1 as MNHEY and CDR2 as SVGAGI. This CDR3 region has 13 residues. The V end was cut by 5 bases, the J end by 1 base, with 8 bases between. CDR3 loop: CASSRRYNYGYTF. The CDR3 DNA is TGTGCCAGCAGTAGGAGGTATAACTATGGCTACACCTTC.

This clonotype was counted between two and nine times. CDR3 DNA sequence: TGTGCCAGCTCACCACGCGGAACCTACGAGCAGTACTTC. It codes for CASSPRGTYEQYF. The chain recombines TRBV18 with TRBJ2-7, with D hard to call. V dropped 1 base and J dropped 2 bases, with 6 bases sitting between them. The CDR3 length is 13 residues. CDR1 and CDR2 (germline): KGHSH, LQKENI.

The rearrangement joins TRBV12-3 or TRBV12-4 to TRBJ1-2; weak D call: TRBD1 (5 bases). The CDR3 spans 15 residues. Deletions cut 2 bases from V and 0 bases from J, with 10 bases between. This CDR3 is CASSLYMGANYGYTF. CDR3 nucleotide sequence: TGTGCCAGCAGTTTATACATGGGGGCTAACTATGGCTACACCTTC.

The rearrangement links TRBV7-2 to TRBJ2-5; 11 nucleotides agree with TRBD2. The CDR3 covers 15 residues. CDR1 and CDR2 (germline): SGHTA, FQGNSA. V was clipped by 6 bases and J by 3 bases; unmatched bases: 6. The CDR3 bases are TGTGCCAGCAGTTCACTAGCGGGGGTAAAAGAGACCCAGTACTTC. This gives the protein CASSSLAGVKETQYF.

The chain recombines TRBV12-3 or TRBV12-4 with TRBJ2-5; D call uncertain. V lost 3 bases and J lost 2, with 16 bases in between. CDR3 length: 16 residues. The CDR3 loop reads CASSFRTALQQETQYF. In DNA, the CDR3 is TGTGCCAGCAGTTTTAGGACGGCCCTCCAACAAGAGACCCAGTACTTC.

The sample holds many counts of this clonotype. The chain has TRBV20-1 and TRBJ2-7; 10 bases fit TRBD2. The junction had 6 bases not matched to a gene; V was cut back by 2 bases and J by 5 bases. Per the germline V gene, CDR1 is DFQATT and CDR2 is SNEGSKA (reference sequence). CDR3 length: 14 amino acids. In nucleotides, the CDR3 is TGCAGTGCTAGATGGGCTAGCGGGGGTGACGAGCAGTACTTC. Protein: CSARWASGGDEQYF.

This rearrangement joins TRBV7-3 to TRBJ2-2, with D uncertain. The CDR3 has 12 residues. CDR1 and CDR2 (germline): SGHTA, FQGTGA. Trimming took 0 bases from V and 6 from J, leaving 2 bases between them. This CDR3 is CASSLTPGELFF. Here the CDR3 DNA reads TGTGCCAGCAGCTTAACCCCCGGGGAGCTGTTTTTT. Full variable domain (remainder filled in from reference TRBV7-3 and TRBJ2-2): GAGVSQTPSNKVTEKGKYVELRCDPISGHTALYWYRQSLGQGPEFLIYFQGTGAADDSGLPNDRFFAVRPEGSVSTLKIQRTERGDSAVYLCASSLTPGELFFGEGSRLTVL.

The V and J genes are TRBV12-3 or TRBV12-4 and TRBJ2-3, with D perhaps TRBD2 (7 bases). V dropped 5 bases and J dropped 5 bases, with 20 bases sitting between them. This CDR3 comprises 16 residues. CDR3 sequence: CASSDPRGGARDTQYF. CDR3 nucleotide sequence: TGTGCCAGCAGTGACCCCCGTGGGGGGGCCAGAGATACGCAGTATTTT.

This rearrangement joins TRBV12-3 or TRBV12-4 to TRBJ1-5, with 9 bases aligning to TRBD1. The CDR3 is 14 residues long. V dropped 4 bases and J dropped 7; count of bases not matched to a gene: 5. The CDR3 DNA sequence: TGTGCCAGCAGTTCGGACAGGGGACGACAGCCCCAGCATTTT. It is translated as CASSSDRGRQPQHF.

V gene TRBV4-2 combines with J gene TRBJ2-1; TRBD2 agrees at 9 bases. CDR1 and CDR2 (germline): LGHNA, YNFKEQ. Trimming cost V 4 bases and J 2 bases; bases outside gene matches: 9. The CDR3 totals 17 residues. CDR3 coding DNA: TGTGCCAGCAGCCCCCGGGGAGCGGGGGGCCCCTACAATGAGCAGTTCTTC. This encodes CASSPRGAGGPYNEQFF.

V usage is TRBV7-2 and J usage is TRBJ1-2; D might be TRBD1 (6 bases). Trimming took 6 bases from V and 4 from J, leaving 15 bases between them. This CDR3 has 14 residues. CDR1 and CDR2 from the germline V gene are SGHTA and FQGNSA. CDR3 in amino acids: CASSRTTGAYGYTF. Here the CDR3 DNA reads TGTGCCAGCAGTCGTACTACGGGGGCCTATGGCTACACCTTC.

Here the CDR3 DNA reads TGTGCCTGGGCGATGGGCGGGGGCAACAATGAGCAGTTCTTC. The encoded protein is CAWAMGGGNNEQFF. The chain combines TRBV11-3 with TRBJ2-1; a weak D match, TRBD2 (7 bases). The CDR3 spans 14 residues. V lost 11 bases, J lost 5 bases, and 19 bases lay in between. Per germline, CDR1 SGHNT and CDR2 YENEEA.

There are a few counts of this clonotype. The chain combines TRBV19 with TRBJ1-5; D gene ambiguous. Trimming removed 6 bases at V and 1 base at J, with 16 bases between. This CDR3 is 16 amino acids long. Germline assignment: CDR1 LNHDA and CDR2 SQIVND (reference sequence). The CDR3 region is CASSPKQFRSNQPQHF. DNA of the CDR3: TGTGCCAGTAGCCCAAAGCAGTTCAGGAGCAATCAGCCCCAGCATTTT.

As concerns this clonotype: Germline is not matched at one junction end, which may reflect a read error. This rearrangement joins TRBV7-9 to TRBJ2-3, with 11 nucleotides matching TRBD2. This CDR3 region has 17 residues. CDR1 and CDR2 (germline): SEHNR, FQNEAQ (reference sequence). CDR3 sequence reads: CASSLVWLAGGTDTQYF. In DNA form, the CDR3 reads TGTGCCAGCAGCTTAGTATGGCTAGCGGGGGGCACGGATACGCAGTATTTT. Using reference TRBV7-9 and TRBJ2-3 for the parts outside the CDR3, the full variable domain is DTGVSQNPRHKITKRGQNVTFRCDPISEHNRLYWYRQTLGQGPEFLTYFQNEAQLEKSRLLSDRFSAERPKGSFSTLEIQRTEQGDSAMYLCASSLVWLAGGTDTQYFGPGTRLTVL.

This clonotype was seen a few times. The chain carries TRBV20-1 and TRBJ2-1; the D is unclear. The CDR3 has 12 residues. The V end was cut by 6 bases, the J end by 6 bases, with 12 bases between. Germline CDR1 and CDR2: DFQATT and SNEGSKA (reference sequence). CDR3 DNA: TGCAGTGCAAGACCTGAGGCCAATGAGCAGTTCTTC. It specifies CSARPEANEQFF.

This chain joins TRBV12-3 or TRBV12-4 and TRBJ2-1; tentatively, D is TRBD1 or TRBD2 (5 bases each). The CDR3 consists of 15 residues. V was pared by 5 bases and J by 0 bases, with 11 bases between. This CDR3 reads CASSGGTRSYNEQFF. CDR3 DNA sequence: TGTGCCAGCAGTGGGGGAACCCGCTCCTACAATGAGCAGTTCTTC.

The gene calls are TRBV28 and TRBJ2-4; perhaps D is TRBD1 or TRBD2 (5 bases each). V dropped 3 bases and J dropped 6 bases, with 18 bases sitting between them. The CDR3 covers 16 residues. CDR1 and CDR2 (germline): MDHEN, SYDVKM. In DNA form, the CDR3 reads TGTGCCAGCAGTTTCCCTGAGGGGAGAAGAGGAAACATTCAGTACTTC. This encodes CASSFPEGRRGNIQYF.

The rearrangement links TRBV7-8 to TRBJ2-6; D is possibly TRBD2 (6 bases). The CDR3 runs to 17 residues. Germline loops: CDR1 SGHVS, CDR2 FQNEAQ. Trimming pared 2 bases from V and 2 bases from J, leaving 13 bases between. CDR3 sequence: CASSLFSRGAGANVLTF. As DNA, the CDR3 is TGTGCCAGCAGCTTATTTTCGCGGGGCGCTGGGGCCAACGTCCTGACTTTC. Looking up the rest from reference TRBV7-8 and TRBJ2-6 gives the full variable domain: GAGVSQSPRYKVAKRGQDVALRCDPISGHVSLFWYQQALGQGPEFLTYFQNEAQLDKSGLPSDRFFAERPEGSVSTLKIQRTQQEDSAVYLCASSLFSRGAGANVLTFGAGSRLTVL.

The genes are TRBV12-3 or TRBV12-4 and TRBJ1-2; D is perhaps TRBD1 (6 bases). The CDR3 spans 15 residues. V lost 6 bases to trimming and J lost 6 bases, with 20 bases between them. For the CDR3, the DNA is TGTGCCAGCAGGGCTCGGACAGCGCCTGGGGATGGCTACACCTTC. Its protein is CASRARTAPGDGYTF.

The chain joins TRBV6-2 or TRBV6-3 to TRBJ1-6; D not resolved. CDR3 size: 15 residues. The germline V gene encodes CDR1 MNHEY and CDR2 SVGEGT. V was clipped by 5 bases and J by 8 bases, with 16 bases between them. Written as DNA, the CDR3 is TGTGCCAGCAGTCAGACCCTGGGATTCGATTCACCCCTCCACTTT. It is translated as CASSQTLGFDSPLHF.

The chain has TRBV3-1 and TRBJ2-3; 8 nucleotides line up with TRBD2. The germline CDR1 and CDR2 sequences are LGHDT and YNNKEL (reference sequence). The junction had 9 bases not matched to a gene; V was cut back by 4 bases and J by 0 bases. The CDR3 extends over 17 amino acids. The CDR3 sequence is CASSRLAPHLSTDTQYF. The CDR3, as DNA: TGTGCCAGCAGCCGACTAGCGCCCCACCTAAGCACAGATACGCAGTATTTT.

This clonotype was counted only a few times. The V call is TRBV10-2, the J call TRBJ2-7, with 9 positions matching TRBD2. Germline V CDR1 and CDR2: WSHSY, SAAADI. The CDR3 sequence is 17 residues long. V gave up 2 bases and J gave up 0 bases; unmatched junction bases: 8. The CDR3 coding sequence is TGCGCCAGCAGTGAGCTCCGAGCGGGGGGCGACTCCTACGAGCAGTACTTC. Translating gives CASSELRAGGDSYEQYF.

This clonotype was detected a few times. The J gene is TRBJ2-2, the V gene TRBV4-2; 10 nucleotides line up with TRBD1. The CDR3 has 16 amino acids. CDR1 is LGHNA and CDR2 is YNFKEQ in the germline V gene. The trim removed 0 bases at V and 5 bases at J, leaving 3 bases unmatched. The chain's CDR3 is CASSQEDRGYTGELFF. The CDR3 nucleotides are TGTGCCAGCAGCCAAGAGGACAGGGGGTATACCGGGGAGCTGTTTTTT.

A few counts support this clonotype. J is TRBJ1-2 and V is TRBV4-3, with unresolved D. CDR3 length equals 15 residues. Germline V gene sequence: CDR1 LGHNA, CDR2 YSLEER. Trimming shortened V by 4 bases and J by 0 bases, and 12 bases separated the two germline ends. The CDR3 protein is CASSPAVGTNYGYTF. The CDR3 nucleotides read TGCGCCAGCAGCCCAGCCGTCGGCACTAACTATGGCTACACCTTC.

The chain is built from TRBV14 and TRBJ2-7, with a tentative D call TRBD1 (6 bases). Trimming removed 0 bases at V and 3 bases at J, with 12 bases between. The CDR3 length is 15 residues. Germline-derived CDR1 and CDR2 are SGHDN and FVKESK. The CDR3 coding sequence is TGTGCCAGCAGCCAAGAGACAGGACCTAACTACGAGCAGTACTTC. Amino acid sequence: CASSQETGPNYEQYF.